What follows is one T cell receptor (beta chain) and its context. The data were obtained in a study of cytomegalovirus exposure and HLA in healthy donors. Study-level background: One earlier analysis, a look at roughly 180 million T cells, found 100 million to 130 million unique TCR beta sequences.

With 60 Vbeta and 13 Jbeta primers, the PCR was carried out. Profiling relied on immunoSEQ multiplex PCR, and the TCRdb table lists in-frame clones only, not all of them. The sample lists some 140,000 clones, about three quarters occurring once. The CDR3 spans 16 residues. Trimming left V 0 bases short and J 3 bases short, with 13 bases between. Germline V lookup: CDR1 MNHNS, CDR2 SASEGT. The chain recombines TRBV6-1 with TRBJ2-3, with D unresolved. The sequence was obtained from a woman between 40 and 50 years old in good health and CMV-seronegative. Sequenced sample: PBMCs. The CDR3, as DNA: TGTGCCAGCAGTGAAGCATTCGGCACTATTACAGATACGCAGTATTTT. This encodes CASSEAFGTITDTQYF.